This TCR beta chain appears in the sequencing data of a study of patients and donors after allogeneic stem cell transplantation. TCRdb passed the RT-PCR reads through MiXCR, listing each CDR3 protein once. The repertoire holds roughly 960,000 distinct CDR3 sequences, with more than 15% as singletons. Trimming left V 7 bases short and J 3 bases short, with 19 bases between. The CDR3 loop spans 16 amino acids. The TCR originated in a human donor who was either an allogeneic HSCT recipient or a stem cell or donor lymphocyte infusion donor (not recorded which). It is not recorded whose cells these are; they may come from a transplant donor. V and J are TRBV12-3 or TRBV12-4 and TRBJ1-5; D is undetermined. Sequenced sample: blood, either unsorted or a sorted T cell fraction (not recorded which). CDR3 in DNA: TGTGCCAGCACCTCGTGGGCAGGCGTCTTCAATCAGCCCCAGCATTTT. This translates into CASTSWAGVFNQPQHF.